The 2 T cell receptor beta chains reported below all come from one sample, sequenced in a study of a mutant IDH1 vaccine in newly diagnosed glioma. Here immunoSEQ multiplex PCR was the method, and the copy in TCRdb shows in-frame clones only, minus some. In the table there are tens of thousands of clones, 80% to 90% of which are singletons. Time point denoted: baseline, week 1 (first vaccination visit). The sample's treatment: pre-vaccination baseline after standard-of-care therapy. The specimen was PBMCs, collected from a glioma patient treated with radiotherapy, temozolomide or both. These receptors were taken from a middle-aged woman with glioma.

J is TRBJ1-1 and V is TRBV2; D possibly corresponds to TRBD1 (6 bases). The CDR3 has 13 residues. V was shortened by 10 bases and J by 0 bases, with 12 bases between the two germline ends. CDR1 SNHLY and CDR2 FYNNEI come from the germline V gene. CDR3 loop: CAIRTDVNTEAFF. The CDR3 DNA follows: TGTGCCATCCGGACAGATGTGAACACTGAAGCTTTCTTT.

This chain connects TRBV7-6 to TRBJ2-5; TRBD1 matches 11 bases. Per germline, CDR1 SGHVS and CDR2 FNYEAQ. Unmatched junction bases numbered 3, after V lost 1 base and J lost 5 bases. The CDR3 is made up of 15 amino acids. The CDR3 bases are TGTGCCAGCAGCTTAGGGACAGGGGGCTCGGAGACCCAGTACTTC. It specifies CASSLGTGGSETQYF.